This T cell receptor beta chain was profiled in a study of radiotherapy plus CTLA-4 blockade in lung cancer. Study in general: Objective responses occurred in approximately 18% of patients; around 30% had disease control.

Remarks on this clone: Antigen specificity is unknown.

Deletions cut 0 bases from V and 0 bases from J, with 12 bases between. The germline V gene encodes CDR1 SGHRS and CDR2 YFSETQ. The CDR3 runs 17 residues. The table came from immunoSEQ multiplex PCR; TCRdb's copy has only in-frame clones and leaves some out. The repertoire holds around 130,000 clones, over 80% seen once, with approximately 6.6% in the top ten. The study treated chemo-refractory metastatic non-small-cell lung cancer patients with focal radiation plus ipilimumab CTLA-4 blockade. Study observations and caveats: Radiotherapy with ipilimumab was followed by blood expansion of tumor-derived clones. Early blood T cell clone dynamics reportedly forecast response best, with interferon-beta.

V usage is TRBV5-1 and J usage is TRBJ2-2; D is perhaps TRBD2 (6 bases). The clonotype was recovered from a human donor with non-small cell lung cancer that progressed on radiotherapy plus ipilimumab. The starting material was peripheral blood, obtained from a patient treated with radiotherapy plus ipilimumab. The DNA of the CDR3 is TGCGCCAGCAGCTTGGTCTCCGCGGGATCGAACACCGGGGAGCTGTTTTTT. This encodes CASSLVSAGSNTGELFF.